This is a list of T cell receptor beta chains from one sample in a study of regulatory T cells in long-lasting Graves disease. MiXCR, run by TCRdb on the multiplex PCR reads, gives a single entry per CDR3 protein. The sample holds more than 350,000 distinct CDR3 sequences; under 15% are singletons and the top ten take roughly 17%. These data were also filed under a second study, of T cells in Graves' hyperthyroidism and ophthalmopathy.

Sequencing was performed on peripheral blood mononuclear cells (PBMCs), taken at new diagnosis, from a patient treated with antithyroid drugs. The source is a woman aged 30 to 39 with Graves disease. The conserved cysteine and the conserved F or W are not part of the CDR3 here.

TRBV5-1	TRBJ2-1	ASSSGTSGDEQF
TRBV6-1	TRBJ2-1	ASSAGTESYNEQF
TRBV10-3	TRBJ1-2	AISEWGDGYT
TRBV19	TRBJ2-1	ASSTPTGGNEQF
TRBV28	TRBJ2-1	ASRGLAGEPEQF
TRBV10-3	TRBJ2-7	AITERIDTYEQY
TRBV15	TRBJ2-7	ATSRNEAGRAYEQY
TRBV20-1	TRBJ2-1	SATGAGLNEQF
TRBV2	TRBJ2-1	ASSEGIIGDEQF
TRBV6-2/TRBV6-3	TRBJ2-4	ASGGGGTKNIQY
TRBV6-2/TRBV6-3	TRBJ1-4	ASSPKEKLF
TRBV27	TRBJ2-5	ASSPTGWTSGIASLQETQY
TRBV28	TRBJ1-2	ASTPSSGVANYGYT
TRBV6-5	TRBJ2-7	ASSYSRSNYEQY
TRBV19	TRBJ2-7	ASSITGAYEQY
TRBV9	TRBJ2-4	ASSVDPGGGTKNIQY
TRBV27	TRBJ1-1	ASRQRVNTEAF
TRBV7-9	TRBJ1-6	ASSLGRQGDSYNSPLH
TRBV29-1	TRBJ2-1	SVGSAGYEQF
TRBV30	TRBJ2-3	AWRDAYTQY
TRBV11-3	TRBJ2-7	ASSLSFSYEQY
TRBV10-3	TRBJ2-1	AISIYPPAEKGLNEQF
TRBV6-1	TRBJ2-7	ASTIGTDWNEQY
TRBV10-2	TRBJ2-5	ASSLGLAGTRETQY
TRBV7-9	TRBJ1-3	ASSLGQGSGNTIY
TRBV27	TRBJ1-6	ASSSTAGLFQGSPLH
TRBV18	TRBJ1-1	ASRLRDGTEAF
TRBV3-1	TRBJ1-1	ASSQGGSDTEAF
TRBV12-3/TRBV12-4	TRBJ1-5	ASSLGVGNQPQH
TRBV3-1	TRBJ1-6	ASSQGPIPPLH
TRBV6-1	TRBJ1-1	ASTLGQGASEAF
TRBV29-1	TRBJ2-1	SAEALRGDNEQF
TRBV4-1	TRBJ1-4	ASSRGQGAGAVDEKLF
TRBV2	TRBJ2-1	ASPGPKGNNEQF
TRBV20-1	TRBJ1-2	SARDMQETNYGYT
TRBV7-9	TRBJ1-1	ASSLASTGAEAF
TRBV6-5	TRBJ2-7	ASSYGSGGPNEQY
TRBV30	TRBJ1-2	AWSNPGGMSYGYT
TRBV27	TRBJ1-1	ASSLRPNTEAF
TRBV7-2	TRBJ2-7	ASSRGGGTGGSYEQY
TRBV2	TRBJ2-7	ASSEAQGGEQY
TRBV12-3/TRBV12-4	TRBJ2-2	ASSYTTGELF
TRBV24-1	TRBJ1-2	ATRRTGEGDGYT
TRBV2	TRBJ1-5	ASSESPAIGAQH
TRBV6-6	TRBJ2-7	ASSYSRGQNAYEQY
TRBV18	TRBJ1-1	ASSLSLVSRTEAF
TRBV5-1	TRBJ2-2	ASSLVGSGANTGELF
TRBV10-1	TRBJ2-2	ASSSGPGVDTGELF
TRBV11-2	TRBJ1-4	ASSPHVGGELF
TRBV30	TRBJ2-2	AWRGEGLAGWGTGELF
TRBV15	TRBJ2-5	ATSRAVTGGQETQY
TRBV11-2	TRBJ1-1	ASSLGVSTEAF
TRBV7-2	TRBJ2-3	ASSLPPNTQY
TRBV10-2	TRBJ2-5	ASRENGAGETQY
TRBV2	TRBJ2-2	ASSVDRVRSGELF
TRBV20-1	TRBJ2-7	SVDRAYEQY